The T cell receptor beta chain under discussion was sequenced for a study of blood T cell repertoires in COVID-19. On the study more broadly: Some COVID-19 samples were acute and others convalescent; all came from the United States, Italy and Spain.

The method was immunoSEQ multiplex PCR; TCRdb's version includes in-frame clones alone and lacks a portion of them. The sample has tens of thousands of clones, about four fifths seen once. There are 17 residues in the CDR3. Germline V gene sequence: CDR1 SNHLY, CDR2 FYNNEI. V was pared by 6 bases and J by 1 base, with 21 bases between. The source is a man aged 80 or over with COVID-19, enrolled during active disease. The sample taken for sequencing was peripheral blood. The chain recombines TRBV2 with TRBJ2-5; possibly TRBD2 for D (5 bases). CDR3 in DNA: TGTGCCAGCAGCCCCGGGGAGCTAGGACGCAGCCAAGAGACCCAGTACTTC. This translates into CASSPGELGRSQETQYF.